A single sample is the source of the 14 T cell receptor beta chains below, sequenced in a study of T cell changes during pregnancy in multiple sclerosis (dated by TCRdb to about 2019). The protocol used for the library was the immunoSEQ multiplex PCR assay. In its TCRdb copy, this immuneACCESS table keeps in-frame sequences only and misses some clones. Where compared with another copy, unresolved V genes explain less than half of these, and the others have no known cause. The table for this sample lists around 60,000 clones; 91% of them were counted only once. The biggest ten clones account for 0.49% of the sample. The source was CD4+ T cells from peripheral blood mononuclear cells, collected after pregnancy. The receptor source for this set is a female donor in good health, enrolled as a control in a pregnancy study.

This rearrangement joins TRBV15 to TRBJ1-4; D is perhaps TRBD1 (5 bases). The length of the CDR3 is 16 residues. Trimming removed 3 bases from V and 3 bases from J, with 14 bases in between. Germline values: CDR1 LNHNV, CDR2 YYDKDF (reference sequence). CDR3 amino acids: CATSRGGERANEKLFF. The CDR3 DNA sequence: TGTGCCACCAGCAGGGGGGGGGAAAGGGCTAATGAAAAACTGTTTTTT.

The V and J genes are TRBV5-5 and TRBJ2-3; TRBD2 agrees at 7 bases. Germline V gene data show CDR1 as SGHKS and CDR2 as YYEKEE (reference sequence). Trimming cost V 4 bases and J 2 bases; bases outside gene matches: 16. CDR3 length: 18 amino acids. The CDR3 DNA follows: TGTGCCAGCAGCCGAGAGGAGACCGGGACTACGGACACAGATACGCAGTATTTT. Amino acid sequence: CASSREETGTTDTDTQYF. Supplemented by reference TRBV5-5 and TRBJ2-3, the full variable domain reads DAGVTQSPTHLIKTRGQQVTLRCSPISGHKSVSWYQQVLGQGPQFIFQYYEKEERGRGNFPDRFSARQFPNYSSELNVNALLLGDSALYLCASSREETGTTDTDTQYFGPGTRLTVL.

The rearrangement links TRBV25-1 to TRBJ2-7; 10 bases are a match to TRBD1. The germline V gene has CDR1 MGHDK and CDR2 SYGVNS. This CDR3 is built from 15 residues. Trimming at V came to 3 bases and at J to 4 bases, leaving 6 bases not matched to a gene. CDR3 region: CASSDPGQGIYEQYF. The CDR3 coding sequence is TGTGCCAGCAGTGATCCGGGACAGGGGATATACGAGCAGTACTTC.

CDR3 loop: CASSAKKGASGGANEQFF. In nucleotides, the CDR3 is TGTGCCAGCAGTGCGAAGAAGGGGGCTAGCGGGGGGGCCAATGAGCAGTTCTTC. This sequence joins TRBV2 and TRBJ2-1; the match to TRBD2 covers 12 bases. V shed 4 bases and J 6 bases; nucleotides not matched to a gene: 13. This CDR3 contains 18 residues. Per germline, CDR1 SNHLY and CDR2 FYNNEI.

The chain combines TRBV11-2 with TRBJ1-2, with D possibly TRBD1 on 5 matching bases. Per germline, CDR1 SGHAT and CDR2 FQNNGV. Deletions cut 4 bases from V and 7 bases from J, with 16 bases between. The CDR3 loop spans 14 amino acids. CDR3: CASSSWGRVFGYTF. DNA of the CDR3: TGTGCCAGCAGCTCGTGGGGCAGGGTATTTGGCTACACCTTC.

V and J are TRBV7-6 and TRBJ2-5, with D possibly matching TRBD2 (6 bases). The CDR3 contains 15 residues. V lost 2 bases to trimming and J lost 4 bases, with 14 bases between them. CDR1 and CDR2 (germline): SGHVS, FNYEAQ. The CDR3 loop reads CASSLNGGGAETQYF. CDR3 in DNA: TGTGCCAGCAGCTTAAACGGGGGTGGGGCAGAGACCCAGTACTTC.

The chain recombines TRBV4-2 with TRBJ1-3; no clear D. Germline CDR1 LGHNA, CDR2 YNFKEQ. The CDR3 consists of 16 residues. The ends were cut back, 0 bases at V and 0 bases at J, with 9 bases in the middle. The CDR3 DNA reads as TGTGCCAGCAGCCAAGATCTTGGAGGCTCTGGAAACACCATATATTTT. It yields the protein CASSQDLGGSGNTIYF.

The rearrangement uses TRBV19 and TRBJ2-7, with TRBD1 matching 8 bases. The CDR3 loop spans 13 amino acids. Trimming cost V 3 bases and J 6 bases; bases outside gene matches: 4. In germline, CDR1 is LNHDA, CDR2 SQIVND (reference sequence). CDR3 coding DNA: TGTGCCAGTAGTATTCAAGGACAGGGCGAGCAGTACTTC. As protein: CASSIQGQGEQYF.

This sequence joins TRBV11-3 and TRBJ1-2, with a possible D match to TRBD1 (5 bases). The V end lost 5 bases, the J end lost 4 bases, and 14 bases lay between the germline ends. This CDR3 region has 14 residues. Germline V gene lookup returns CDR1 SGHNT and CDR2 YENEEA. CDR3 sequence reads: CASSPSRQGYGYTF. As DNA, the CDR3 is TGTGCCAGCAGCCCGAGTCGGCAGGGCTATGGCTACACCTTC.

The rearrangement links TRBV4-3 to TRBJ2-7, with D uncertain. Germline V CDR1 and CDR2: LGHNA, YSLEER. The CDR3 runs 13 residues. Trimming shortened V by 0 bases and J by 5 bases, and 8 bases separated the two germline ends. CDR3 DNA sequence: TGCGCCAGCAGCCAAGATCCGGGTGACGAGCAGTACTTC. This encodes CASSQDPGDEQYF.

This clone was seen a single time. The chain links TRBV5-4 to TRBJ2-7; 11 bases match TRBD2. CDR3 length equals 18 residues. Germline loops: CDR1 SGHNT, CDR2 YYREEE (reference sequence). With 4 bases clipped from V and 0 bases from J, the junction kept 12 bases outside the gene matches. CDR3 in amino acids: CASSPPGSGGVSSYEQYF. CDR3 nucleotide sequence: TGTGCCAGCAGCCCTCCTGGTAGCGGGGGGGTGAGCTCCTACGAGCAGTACTTC.

The CDR3 spells CASSLRAGQGSRSYNEQFF. The CDR3 nucleotides read TGTGCCAGCAGCTTACGTGCGGGACAGGGTTCGCGATCCTACAATGAGCAGTTCTTC. The rearrangement uses TRBV7-9 and TRBJ2-1; 9 bases fit TRBD1. V shed 2 bases and J 1 base; nucleotides not matched to a gene: 12. Germline values: CDR1 SEHNR, CDR2 FQNEAQ (reference sequence). The CDR3 is 19 residues long.

This chain uses TRBV19 with TRBJ1-2, with TRBD1 matching over 8 bases. Germline CDR1 is LNHDA and CDR2 is SQIVND (reference sequence). Trimming took 5 bases from V and 1 from J; bases not matched to a gene: 12. This CDR3 comprises 17 residues. This CDR3 is CASSPRTGTTLNYGYTF. The DNA for the CDR3 is TGTGCCAGTAGTCCCCGGACAGGGACAACTCTTAACTATGGCTACACCTTC.

The rearrangement links TRBV9 to TRBJ1-6, with 8 bases fitting TRBD1. The junction had 8 bases not matched to a gene; V was cut back by 3 bases and J by 9 bases. The CDR3 covers 15 residues. The germline V gene has CDR1 SGDLS and CDR2 YYNGEE. This CDR3 is CASSASPGTGSPLHF. As DNA, the CDR3 is TGTGCCAGCAGCGCCAGTCCCGGGACAGGTTCACCCCTCCACTTT.